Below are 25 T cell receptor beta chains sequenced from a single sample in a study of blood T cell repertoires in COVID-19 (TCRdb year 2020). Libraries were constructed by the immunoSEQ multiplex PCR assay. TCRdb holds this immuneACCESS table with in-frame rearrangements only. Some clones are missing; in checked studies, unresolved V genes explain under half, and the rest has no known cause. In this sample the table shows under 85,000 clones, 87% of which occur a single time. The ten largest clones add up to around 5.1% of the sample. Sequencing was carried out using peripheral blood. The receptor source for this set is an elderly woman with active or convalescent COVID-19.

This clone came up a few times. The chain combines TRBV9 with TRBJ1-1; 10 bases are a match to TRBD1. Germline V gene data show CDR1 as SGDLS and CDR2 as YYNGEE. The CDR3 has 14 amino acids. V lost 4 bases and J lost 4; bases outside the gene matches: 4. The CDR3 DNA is TGTGCCAGCAGCACGCGGGACAGGGGCACTGAAGCTTTCTTT. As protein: CASSTRDRGTEAFF.

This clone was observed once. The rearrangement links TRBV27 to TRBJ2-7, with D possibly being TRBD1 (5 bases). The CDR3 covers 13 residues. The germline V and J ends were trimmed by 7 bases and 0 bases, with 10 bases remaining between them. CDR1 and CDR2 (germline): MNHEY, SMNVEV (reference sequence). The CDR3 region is CASKRGSSYEQYF. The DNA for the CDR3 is TGTGCCAGCAAAAGGGGTTCCTCCTACGAGCAGTACTTC.

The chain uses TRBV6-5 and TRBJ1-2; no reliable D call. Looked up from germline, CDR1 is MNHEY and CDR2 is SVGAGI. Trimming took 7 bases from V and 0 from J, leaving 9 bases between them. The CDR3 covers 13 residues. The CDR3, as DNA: TGTGCCAGCACCCAACGGGCTAACTATGGCTACACCTTC. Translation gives CASTQRANYGYTF.

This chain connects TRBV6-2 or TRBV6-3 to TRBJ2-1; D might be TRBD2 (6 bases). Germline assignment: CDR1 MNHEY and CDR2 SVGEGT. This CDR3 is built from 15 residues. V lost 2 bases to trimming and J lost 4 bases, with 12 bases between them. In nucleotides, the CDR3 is TGTGCCAGCAGTTACGGGGGGACGAGGTACAATGAGCAGTTCTTC. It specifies CASSYGGTRYNEQFF.

The DNA of the CDR3 is TGTGCCAGCAGCTCTAGCGGGGGGTTAGAGACCCAGTACTTC. It translates to CASSSSGGLETQYF. The J gene is TRBJ2-5, the V gene TRBV3-1 (or the pseudogene TRBV3-2); 11 nucleotides match TRBD2. Unmatched junction bases numbered 3, after V lost 5 bases and J lost 4 bases. The CDR3 contains 14 residues. The germline CDR1 and CDR2 sequences are LGHDT and YNNKEL (reference sequence).

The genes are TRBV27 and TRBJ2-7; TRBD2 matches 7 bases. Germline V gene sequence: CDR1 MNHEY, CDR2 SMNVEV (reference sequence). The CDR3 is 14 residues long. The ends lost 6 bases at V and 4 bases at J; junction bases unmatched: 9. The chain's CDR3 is CASSSSGKEYEQYF. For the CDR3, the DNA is TGTGCCAGCAGCTCCAGCGGGAAGGAATACGAGCAGTACTTC.

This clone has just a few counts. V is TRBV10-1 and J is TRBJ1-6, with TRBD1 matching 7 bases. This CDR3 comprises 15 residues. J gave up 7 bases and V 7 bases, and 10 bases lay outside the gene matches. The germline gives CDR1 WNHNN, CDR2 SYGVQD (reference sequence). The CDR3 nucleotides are TGCGCCAGCACCTCTAGGGACAGCGTCAATTCACCCCTCCACTTT. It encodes CASTSRDSVNSPLHF.

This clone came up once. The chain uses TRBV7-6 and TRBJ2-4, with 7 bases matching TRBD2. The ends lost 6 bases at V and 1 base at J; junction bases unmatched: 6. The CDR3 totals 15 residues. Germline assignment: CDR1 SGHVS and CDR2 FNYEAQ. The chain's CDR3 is CASSTGGRAKNIQYF. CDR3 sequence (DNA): TGTGCCAGCAGTACGGGGGGACGTGCCAAAAACATTCAGTACTTC.

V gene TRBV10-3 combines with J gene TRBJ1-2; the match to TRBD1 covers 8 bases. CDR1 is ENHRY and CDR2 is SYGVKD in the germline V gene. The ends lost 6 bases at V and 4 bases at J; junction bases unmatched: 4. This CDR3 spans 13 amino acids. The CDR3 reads CAISRDRGYGYTF. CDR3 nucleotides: TGTGCCATCAGCCGAGACAGGGGCTATGGCTACACCTTC.

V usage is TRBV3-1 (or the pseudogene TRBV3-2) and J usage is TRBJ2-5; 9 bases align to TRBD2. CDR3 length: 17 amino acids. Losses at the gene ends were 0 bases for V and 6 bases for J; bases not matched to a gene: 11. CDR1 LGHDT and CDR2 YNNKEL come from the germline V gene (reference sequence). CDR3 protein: CASSQDKGLAGRKTQYF. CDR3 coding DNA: TGTGCCAGCAGCCAAGATAAAGGGCTAGCGGGACGGAAGACCCAGTACTTC.

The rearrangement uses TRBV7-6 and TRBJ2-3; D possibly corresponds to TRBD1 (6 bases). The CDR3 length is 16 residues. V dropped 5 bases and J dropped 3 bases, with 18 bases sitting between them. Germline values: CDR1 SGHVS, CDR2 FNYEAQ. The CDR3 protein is CASSEASGVRTDTQYF. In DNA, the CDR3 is TGTGCCAGCAGCGAAGCGTCAGGGGTTCGTACAGATACGCAGTATTTT.

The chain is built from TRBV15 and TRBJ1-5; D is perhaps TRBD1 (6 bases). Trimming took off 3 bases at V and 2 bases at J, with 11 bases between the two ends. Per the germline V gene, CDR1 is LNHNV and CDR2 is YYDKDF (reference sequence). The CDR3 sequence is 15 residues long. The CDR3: CATSRGRTGNQPQHF. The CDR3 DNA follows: TGTGCCACCAGCAGGGGAAGGACAGGCAATCAGCCCCAGCATTTT.

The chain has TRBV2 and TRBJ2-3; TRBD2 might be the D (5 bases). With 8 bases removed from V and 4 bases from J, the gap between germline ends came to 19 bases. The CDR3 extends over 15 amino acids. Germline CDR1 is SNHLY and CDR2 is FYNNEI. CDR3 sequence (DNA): TGTGCCAGCGGCATCGGTCTGAGGGCATCAGATACGCAGTATTTT. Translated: CASGIGLRASDTQYF.

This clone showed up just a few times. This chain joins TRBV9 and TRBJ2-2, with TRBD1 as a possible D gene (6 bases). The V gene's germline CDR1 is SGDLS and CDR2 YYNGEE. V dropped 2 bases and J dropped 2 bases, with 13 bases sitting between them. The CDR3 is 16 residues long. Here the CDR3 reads CASSVGGQPNTGELFF. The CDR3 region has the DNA TGTGCCAGCAGCGTTGGAGGACAGCCCAACACCGGGGAGCTGTTTTTT. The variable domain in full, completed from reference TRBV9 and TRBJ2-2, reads DSGVTQTPKHLITATGQRVTLRCSPRSGDLSVYWYQQSLDQGLQFLIQYYNGEERAKGNILERFSAQQFPDLHSELNLSSLELGDSALYFCASSVGGQPNTGELFFGEGSRLTVL.

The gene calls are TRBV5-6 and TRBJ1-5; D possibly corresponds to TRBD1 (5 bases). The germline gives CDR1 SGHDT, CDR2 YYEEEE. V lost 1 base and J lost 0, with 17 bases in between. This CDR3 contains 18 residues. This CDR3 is CASSLRAGRGYSNQPQHF. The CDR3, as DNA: TGTGCCAGCAGCTTGAGGGCAGGGAGGGGTTATAGCAATCAGCCCCAGCATTTT. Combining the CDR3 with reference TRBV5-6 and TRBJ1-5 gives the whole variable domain DAGVTQSPTHLIKTRGQQVTLRCSPKSGHDTVSWYQQALGQGPQFIFQYYEEEERQRGNFPDRFSGHQFPNYSSELNVNALLLGDSALYLCASSLRAGRGYSNQPQHFGDGTRLSIL.

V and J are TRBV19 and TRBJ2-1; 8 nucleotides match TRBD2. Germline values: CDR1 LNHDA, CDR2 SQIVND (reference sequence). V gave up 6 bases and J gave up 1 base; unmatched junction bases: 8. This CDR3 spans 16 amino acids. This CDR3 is CASRKTSGGSYNEQFF. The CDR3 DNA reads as TGTGCCAGTAGGAAAACTAGCGGAGGGTCCTACAATGAGCAGTTCTTC.

Here the CDR3 DNA reads TGTGCCAGCAGCCCGCGGGGGGCCTTCACAGATACGCAGTATTTT. Translation: CASSPRGAFTDTQYF. The genes are TRBV7-3 and TRBJ2-3; 8 positions agree with TRBD2. Germline CDR1 is SGHTA and CDR2 is FQGTGA. The CDR3 has 15 residues. J was trimmed by 2 bases and V by 5 bases; bases with no gene match: 6.

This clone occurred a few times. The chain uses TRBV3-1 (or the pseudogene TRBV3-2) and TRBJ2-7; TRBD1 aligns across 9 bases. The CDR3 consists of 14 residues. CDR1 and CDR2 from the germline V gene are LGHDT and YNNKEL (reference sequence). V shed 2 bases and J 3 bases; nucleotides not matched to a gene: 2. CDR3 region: CASSQRDRDYEQYF. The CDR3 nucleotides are TGTGCCAGCAGCCAAAGGGACAGGGACTACGAGCAGTACTTC.

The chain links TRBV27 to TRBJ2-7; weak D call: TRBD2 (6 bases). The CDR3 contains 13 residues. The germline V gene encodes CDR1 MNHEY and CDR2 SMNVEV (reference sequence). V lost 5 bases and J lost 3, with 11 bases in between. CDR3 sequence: CASSRRAGYEQYF. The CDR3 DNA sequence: TGTGCCAGCAGTCGGAGGGCCGGCTACGAGCAGTACTTC.

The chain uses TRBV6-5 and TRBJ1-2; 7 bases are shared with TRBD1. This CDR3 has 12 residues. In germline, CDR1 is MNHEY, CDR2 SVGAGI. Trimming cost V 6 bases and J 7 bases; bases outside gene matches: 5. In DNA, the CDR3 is TGTGCCAGCAGCACAGGGGCTGGTGGCTACACCTTC. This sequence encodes CASSTGAGGYTF.

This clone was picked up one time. In nucleotides, the CDR3 is TGTGCCAGCAGCCCGGCGGGCCTGAATGAAAAACTGTTTTTT. Translating it yields CASSPAGLNEKLFF. The chain uses TRBV7-2 and TRBJ1-4; D remains ambiguous. This CDR3 spans 14 amino acids. Trimming took 5 bases from V and 5 from J, leaving 12 bases between them. Germline assignment: CDR1 SGHTA and CDR2 FQGNSA.

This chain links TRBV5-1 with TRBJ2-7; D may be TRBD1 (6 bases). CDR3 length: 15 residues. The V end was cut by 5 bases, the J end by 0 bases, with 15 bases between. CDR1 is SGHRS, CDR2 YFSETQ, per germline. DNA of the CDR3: TGCGCCAGCAGTTTAAGACAGGCCGTCTCCTACGAGCAGTACTTC. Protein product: CASSLRQAVSYEQYF.

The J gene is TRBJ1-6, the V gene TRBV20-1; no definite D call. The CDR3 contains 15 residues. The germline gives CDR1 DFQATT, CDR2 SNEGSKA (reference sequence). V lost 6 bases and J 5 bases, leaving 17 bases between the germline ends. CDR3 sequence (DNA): TGCAGTGCGAGTCGTCAGACACGCAATAATTCACCCCTCCACTTT. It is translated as CSASRQTRNNSPLHF.

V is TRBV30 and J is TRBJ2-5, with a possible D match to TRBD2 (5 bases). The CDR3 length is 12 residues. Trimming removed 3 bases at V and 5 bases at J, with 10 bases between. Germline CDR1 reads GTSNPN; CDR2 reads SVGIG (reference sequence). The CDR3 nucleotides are TGTGCCTGGAGGAGGGCCGGGGAGACCCAGTACTTC. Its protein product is CAWRRAGETQYF.

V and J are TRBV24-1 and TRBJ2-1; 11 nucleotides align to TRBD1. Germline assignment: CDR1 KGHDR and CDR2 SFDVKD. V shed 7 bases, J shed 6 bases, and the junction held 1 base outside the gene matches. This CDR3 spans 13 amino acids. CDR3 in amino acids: CATRDRGLNEQFF. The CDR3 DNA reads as TGTGCCACCAGGGACAGGGGGCTCAATGAGCAGTTCTTC.